This T cell receptor beta chain is drawn from a study of cytomegalovirus exposure and HLA in healthy donors. Overall study context: Both the 95 to 150 validation repertoires and the 600 to 700 first-cohort repertoires used the same platform, as reported by a later analysis.

Measured with immunoSEQ multiplex PCR; TCRdb has only the in-frame clones, and not every one. The repertoire holds some 200,000 clones, approximately 89% seen once, with about 7.2% in the top ten. The sequencing input was PBMCs. This sequence originates from a man aged 25 to 40 in good health and CMV-seropositive.

CDR3 protein: CASSTANEQFF. The CDR3 DNA follows: TGTGCCAGCAGCACCGCCAATGAGCAGTTCTTC. The gene calls are TRBV9 and TRBJ2-1, with D hard to call. The V gene's germline CDR1 is SGDLS and CDR2 YYNGEE. Trimming took off 4 bases at V and 6 bases at J, with 5 bases between the two ends. CDR3 length: 11 residues.